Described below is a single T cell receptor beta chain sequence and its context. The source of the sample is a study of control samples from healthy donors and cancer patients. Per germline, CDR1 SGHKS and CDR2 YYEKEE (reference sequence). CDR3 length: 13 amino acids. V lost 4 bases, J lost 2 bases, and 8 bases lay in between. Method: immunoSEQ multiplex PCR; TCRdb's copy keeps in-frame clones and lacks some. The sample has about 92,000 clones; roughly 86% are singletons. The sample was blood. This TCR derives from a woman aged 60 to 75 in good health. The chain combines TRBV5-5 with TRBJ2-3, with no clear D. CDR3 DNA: TGTGCCAGCAGCCGCGGCCCCACAGATACGCAGTATTTT. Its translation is CASSRGPTDTQYF.